A selection of T cell receptor beta chains follows, all from one sample in a study of cytomegalovirus exposure and HLA in healthy donors. Assay: immunoSEQ multiplex PCR; the TCRdb copy retains only in-frame clones and omits some. The sample records about 130,000 clones, less than 80% being singletons. The sequencing input was PBMCs. The receptors here all came from a man aged 50-59 years in good health and CMV-seropositive. Each CDR3 is given with its conserved first and last residue. A D gene is named only where the DNA matches it firmly. A clone size is listed for some rows: how often the clone was seen (once, few, many), or a class if it is expanded.

d_call	j_call	v_call	clone_size	cdr3_aa	cdr3_nt
-	TRBJ1-2	TRBV6-5	few	CASSYRSVEGQGYTF	TGTGCCAGCAGTTACCGATCCGTAGAGGGTCAGGGCTACACCTTC
TRBD1	TRBJ2-2	TRBV27	-	CASSLSEGTGSTGELFF	TGTGCCAGCAGTTTATCGGAAGGGACAGGGAGTACCGGGGAGCTGTTTTTT
TRBD1	TRBJ2-5	TRBV11-3	-	CASSLGQGVKTQYF	TGTGCCAGCAGCTTAGGACAGGGTGTGAAGACCCAGTACTTC
-	TRBJ2-7	TRBV7-2	-	CASSLTGRNEQYF	TGTGCCAGCAGCTTAACGGGGAGGAACGAGCAGTACTTC
-	TRBJ1-2	TRBV6-6	-	CASTGGAYGYTF	TGTGCCAGCACCGGCGGTGCCTATGGCTACACCTTC
TRBD1	TRBJ1-5	TRBV7-2	-	CASSQSGQVAQHF	TGTGCCAGCAGCCAATCGGGACAGGTCGCTCAGCATTTT
TRBD2	TRBJ2-3	TRBV11-2	-	CASTVTVSGRADTQYF	TGTGCCAGCACCGTAACCGTTAGCGGGAGGGCAGATACGCAGTATTTT
-	TRBJ2-7	TRBV5-6	-	CASSLGPLSFHEQYF	TGTGCCAGCAGCTTGGGCCCCTTGTCTTTCCACGAGCAGTACTTC
-	TRBJ2-1	TRBV13	-	CASSPGKDNEQFF	TGTGCCAGCAGCCCGGGAAAGGACAATGAGCAGTTCTTC
-	TRBJ2-5	TRBV4-1	once	CASSQDKETQYF	TGCGCCAGCAGCCAAGATAAAGAGACCCAGTACTTC
-	TRBJ1-2	TRBV5-1	-	CASSLETHGYTF	TGCGCCAGCAGCTTGGAAACTCATGGCTACACCTTC